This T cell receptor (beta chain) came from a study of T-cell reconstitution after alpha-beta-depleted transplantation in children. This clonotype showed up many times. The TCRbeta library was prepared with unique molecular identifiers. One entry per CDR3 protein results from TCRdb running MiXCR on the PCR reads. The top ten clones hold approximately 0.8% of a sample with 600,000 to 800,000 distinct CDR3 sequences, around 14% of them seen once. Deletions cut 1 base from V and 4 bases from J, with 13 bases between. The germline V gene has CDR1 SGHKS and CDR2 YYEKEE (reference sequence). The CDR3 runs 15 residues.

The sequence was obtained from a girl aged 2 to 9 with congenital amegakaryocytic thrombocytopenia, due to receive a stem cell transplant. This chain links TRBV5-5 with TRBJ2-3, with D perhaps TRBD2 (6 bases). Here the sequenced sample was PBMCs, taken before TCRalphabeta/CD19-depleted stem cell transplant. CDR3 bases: TGTGCCAGCAGCTTGCCCGGGGGAGTCTCAGATACGCAGTATTTT. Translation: CASSLPGGVSDTQYF.